The 15 T cell receptor beta chains reported below all come from one sample, sequenced in a study of vaccination and CD4 T cells after COVID-19 (dated by TCRdb to about 2022). For these TCRs, the target antigens are not known. This sample's treatment or condition label indicates: roughly 10-day PBMC culture with coronavirus spike peptide pools or control peptides (ViraFEST assay). The method was PCR. Instrument used: Illumina iSeq 100. DNA from cultured CD4+ T cells was subjected to TCR sequencing with the Oncomine TCR Beta short-read assay at the Johns Hopkins FTIC core. The public sequencing data were trimmed at Q25 with fastp and processed into clonotypes with MiXCR by TCRdb, which kept only in-frame beta chains. Rows matching on CDR3 protein sequence are summarized as one entry with the most common DNA and genes. The sample includes 15,000 to 20,000 distinct CDR3 sequences, with less than 30% observed a single time. The leading ten clones occupy approximately 15% of the sample.

Sequenced input: cultured CD4+ T cells from blood. These receptors all stem from a human donor with COVID-19.

This clonotype was counted only a few times. The rearrangement links TRBV5-1 to TRBJ2-3; no definite D call. V was trimmed by 2 bases and J by 4 bases, leaving 14 bases between them. From germline, CDR1 is SGHRS and CDR2 YFSETQ. This CDR3 contains 15 residues. CDR3 DNA sequence: TGCGCCAGCAGCTTCGACTCCAGGCCGGCAGATACGCAGTATTTT. It yields the protein CASSFDSRPADTQYF.

The chain recombines TRBV11-2 with TRBJ2-7; tentatively, D is TRBD2 (5 bases). The CDR3 consists of 15 residues. The V gene's germline CDR1 is SGHAT and CDR2 FQNNGV. The ends were cut back, 0 bases at V and 2 bases at J, with 11 bases in the middle. In nucleotides, the CDR3 is TGTGCCAGCAGCTTAGAGTCCGGGGAAGCCTACGAGCAGTACTTC. Encoded protein: CASSLESGEAYEQYF.

V and J are TRBV5-5 and TRBJ2-3, with D maybe TRBD2 (5 bases). Germline lookup yields CDR1 SGHKS and CDR2 YYEKEE (reference sequence). Trimming stripped 4 bases from V and 5 bases from J, with 14 bases between. This CDR3 contains 14 residues. CDR3 region: CASSPDYGRDTQYF. The DNA of the CDR3 is TGTGCCAGCAGCCCCGACTATGGCAGAGATACGCAGTATTTT. The full variable domain, completed using reference TRBV5-5 and TRBJ2-3, is DAGVTQSPTHLIKTRGQQVTLRCSPISGHKSVSWYQQVLGQGPQFIFQYYEKEERGRGNFPDRFSARQFPNYSSELNVNALLLGDSALYLCASSPDYGRDTQYFGPGTRLTVL.

CDR3 amino acids: CASSARGVAGGVDTQYF. For the CDR3, the DNA is TGTGCCAGCAGCGCCAGAGGGGTAGCGGGGGGGGTAGATACGCAGTATTTT. The V and J genes are TRBV27 and TRBJ2-3, with 11 bases lining up with TRBD2. The CDR3 runs 17 residues. The germline CDR1 and CDR2 sequences are MNHEY and SMNVEV (reference sequence). The V gene end was trimmed by 6 bases and the J gene end by 5 bases; junction bases not matched to a gene: 13.

Only a few counts were recorded for this clonotype. V and J are TRBV6-5 and TRBJ1-5; TRBD1 matches at 9 bases. V trimming: 1 base; J trimming: 5 bases; junction bases outside the gene matches: 0. This CDR3 is 14 amino acids long. The germline V gene encodes CDR1 MNHEY and CDR2 SVGAGI. CDR3: CASSYYRGHQPQHF. In DNA, the CDR3 is TGTGCCAGCAGTTACTACAGGGGGCATCAGCCCCAGCATTTT.

The V and J genes are TRBV6-1 and TRBJ2-7; D is possibly TRBD2 (5 bases). CDR1 is MNHNS, CDR2 SASEGT, per germline. The CDR3 spans 13 residues. The V end was cut by 6 bases, the J end by 3 bases, with 12 bases between. CDR3 sequence reads: CASSDPGLYEQYF. The CDR3 DNA sequence: TGTGCCAGCAGCGACCCCGGACTCTACGAGCAGTACTTC.

This clonotype showed up just a few times. The J gene is TRBJ1-1, the V gene TRBV10-3, with 10 nucleotides matching TRBD1. The CDR3 runs 13 residues. Trimming removed 6 bases from V and 6 bases from J; junction bases left unmatched: 4. Germline V lookup: CDR1 ENHRY, CDR2 SYGVKD. CDR3 in DNA: TGTGCCATCAGCCCGGGACAGGGGTCTGAAGCTTTCTTT. It codes for CAISPGQGSEAFF.

The chain recombines TRBV20-1 with TRBJ2-1; 11 bases are a match to TRBD2. Germline loops: CDR1 DFQATT, CDR2 SNEGSKA (reference sequence). CDR3 length: 17 amino acids. V gave up 3 bases and J gave up 0 bases; unmatched junction bases: 7. This chain's CDR3 is CSASSLAGGSSYNEQFF. In DNA, the CDR3 is TGCAGTGCTAGTAGTCTAGCGGGGGGCAGCTCCTACAATGAGCAGTTCTTC.

The V and J genes are TRBV29-1 and TRBJ2-1, with 11 bases lining up with TRBD2. Per germline, CDR1 SQVTM and CDR2 ANQGSEA. The CDR3 consists of 16 residues. V trimming: 7 bases; J trimming: 6 bases; junction bases outside the gene matches: 14. This CDR3 reads CSGGRLAGLSSNEQFF. CDR3 DNA sequence: TGCAGCGGGGGAAGACTAGCGGGGCTGTCGAGCAATGAGCAGTTCTTC.

A few counts support this clonotype. As DNA, the CDR3 is TGTGCCAGCAGGAAGGGACAGGCGAACACCGGGGAGCTGTTTTTT. It translates to CASRKGQANTGELFF. The chain employs TRBV7-9 and TRBJ2-2, with 8 bases that match TRBD1. CDR3 length: 15 residues. Germline-derived CDR1 and CDR2 are SEHNR and FQNEAQ (reference sequence). Losses at the gene ends were 6 bases for V and 0 bases for J; bases not matched to a gene: 3.

The chain combines TRBV4-1 with TRBJ1-5; 8 positions match TRBD1. The junction had 5 bases not matched to a gene; V was cut back by 4 bases and J by 3 bases. The CDR3 spans 15 residues. Germline lookup yields CDR1 MGHRA and CDR2 YSYEKL. As DNA, the CDR3 is TGCGCCAGCAGCCGAGGGGACAGGCTCAATCAGCCCCAGCATTTT. Its translation is CASSRGDRLNQPQHF.

This chain joins TRBV19 and TRBJ1-5, with TRBD1 as a possible D gene (5 bases). Per the germline V gene, CDR1 is LNHDA and CDR2 is SQIVND (reference sequence). The CDR3 length is 16 residues. Trimming took 6 bases from V and 1 from J, leaving 16 bases between them. The CDR3 coding sequence is TGTGCCAGTAGGAAGAACGGGGGTCAAAGCAATCAGCCCCAGCATTTT. This encodes CASRKNGGQSNQPQHF.

In its sample, this clonotype was seen a few times. The chain employs TRBV20-1 and TRBJ1-6, with a possible D match to TRBD1 (6 bases). The germline V gene has CDR1 DFQATT and CDR2 SNEGSKA (reference sequence). V was clipped by 2 bases and J by 7 bases, with 21 bases between them. The CDR3 is made up of 17 amino acids. CDR3 bases: TGCAGTGCTAGAACCATCACGGGTCGGGGGCGAAATTCACCCCTCCACTTT. It translates to CSARTITGRGRNSPLHF.

The rearrangement joins TRBV19 to TRBJ2-3; 8 bases map to TRBD2. With V trimmed by 5 bases and J by 1 base, 2 bases remained unmatched. This CDR3 is built from 14 residues. Germline values: CDR1 LNHDA, CDR2 SQIVND (reference sequence). DNA of the CDR3: TGTGCCAGTAGTCCGGGACTAGGCACAGATACGCAGTATTTT. Translation gives CASSPGLGTDTQYF. Full variable domain (missing parts from reference TRBV19 and TRBJ2-3): DGGITQSPKYLFRKEGQNVTLSCEQNLNHDAMYWYRQDPGQGLRLIYYSQIVNDFQKGDIAEGYSVSREKKESFPLTVTSAQKNPTAFYLCASSPGLGTDTQYFGPGTRLTVL.

This clonotype was seen only a few times. The rearrangement uses TRBV7-2 and TRBJ2-1, with 7 bases fitting TRBD2. The ends lost 1 base at V and 10 bases at J; junction bases unmatched: 4. This CDR3 comprises 13 residues. Germline values: CDR1 SGHTA, CDR2 FQGNSA. The CDR3 bases are TGTGCCAGCAGCTTAGATCCGGGAGGAGAGCAGTTCTTC. Translating it yields CASSLDPGGEQFF.